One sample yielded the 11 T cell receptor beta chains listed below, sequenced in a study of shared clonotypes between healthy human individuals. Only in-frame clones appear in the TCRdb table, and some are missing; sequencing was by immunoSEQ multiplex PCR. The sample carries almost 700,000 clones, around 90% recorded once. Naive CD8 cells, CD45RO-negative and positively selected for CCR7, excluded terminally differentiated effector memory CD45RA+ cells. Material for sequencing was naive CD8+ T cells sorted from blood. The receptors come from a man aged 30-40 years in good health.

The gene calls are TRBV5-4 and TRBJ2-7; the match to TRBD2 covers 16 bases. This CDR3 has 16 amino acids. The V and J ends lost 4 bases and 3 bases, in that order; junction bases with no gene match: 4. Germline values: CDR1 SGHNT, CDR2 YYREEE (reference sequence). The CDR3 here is CASSGTSGRGVYEQYF. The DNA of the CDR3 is TGTGCCAGCAGCGGGACTAGCGGGAGGGGGGTCTACGAGCAGTACTTC.

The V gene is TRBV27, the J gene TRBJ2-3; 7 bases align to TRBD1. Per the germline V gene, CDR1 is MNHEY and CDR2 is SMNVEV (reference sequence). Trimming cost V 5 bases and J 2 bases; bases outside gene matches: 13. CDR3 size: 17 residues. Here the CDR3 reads CASSPYRTGEITDTQYF. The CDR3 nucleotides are TGTGCCAGCAGTCCCTACAGGACAGGCGAAATCACAGATACGCAGTATTTT.

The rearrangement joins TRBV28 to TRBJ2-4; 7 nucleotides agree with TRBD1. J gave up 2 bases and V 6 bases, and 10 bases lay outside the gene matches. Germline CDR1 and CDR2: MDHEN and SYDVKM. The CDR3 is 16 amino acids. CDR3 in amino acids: CASSNYRGISKNIQYF. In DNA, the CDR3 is TGTGCCAGCAGCAACTACAGGGGTATCTCCAAAAACATTCAGTACTTC.

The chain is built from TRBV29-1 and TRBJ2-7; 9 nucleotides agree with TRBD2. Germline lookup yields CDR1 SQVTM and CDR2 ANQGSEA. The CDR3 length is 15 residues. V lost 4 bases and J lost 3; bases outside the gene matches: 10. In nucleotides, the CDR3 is TGCAGCGTTGTTACCCGACTAGCGGAAAACTACGAGCAGTACTTC. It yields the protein CSVVTRLAENYEQYF.

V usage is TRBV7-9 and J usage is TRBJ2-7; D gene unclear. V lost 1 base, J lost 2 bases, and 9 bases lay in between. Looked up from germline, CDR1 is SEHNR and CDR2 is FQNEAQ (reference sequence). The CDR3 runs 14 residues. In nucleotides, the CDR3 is TGTGCCAGCAGCTTAGAGGGTGTACCCTACGAGCAGTACTTC. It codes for CASSLEGVPYEQYF.

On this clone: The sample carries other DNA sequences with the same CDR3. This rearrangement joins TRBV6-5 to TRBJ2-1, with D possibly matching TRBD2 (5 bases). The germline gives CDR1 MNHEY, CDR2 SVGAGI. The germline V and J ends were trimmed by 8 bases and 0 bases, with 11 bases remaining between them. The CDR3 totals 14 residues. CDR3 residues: CASRPGSSYNEQFF. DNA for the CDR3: TGTGCCAGCCGACCGGGGAGCTCCTACAATGAGCAGTTCTTC.

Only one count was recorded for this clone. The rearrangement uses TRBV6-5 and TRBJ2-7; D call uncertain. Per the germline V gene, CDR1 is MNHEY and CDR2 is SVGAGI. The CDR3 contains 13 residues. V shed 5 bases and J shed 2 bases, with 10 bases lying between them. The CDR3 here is CASSPGTTYEQYF. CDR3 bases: TGTGCCAGCAGTCCAGGAACTACCTACGAGCAGTACTTC.

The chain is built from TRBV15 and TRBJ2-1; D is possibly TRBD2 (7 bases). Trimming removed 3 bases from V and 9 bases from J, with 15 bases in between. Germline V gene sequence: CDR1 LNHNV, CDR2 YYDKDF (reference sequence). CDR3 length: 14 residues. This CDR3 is CATSSGGGAGEQFF. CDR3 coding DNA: TGTGCCACCAGCAGCGGAGGGGGGGCGGGTGAGCAGTTCTTC.

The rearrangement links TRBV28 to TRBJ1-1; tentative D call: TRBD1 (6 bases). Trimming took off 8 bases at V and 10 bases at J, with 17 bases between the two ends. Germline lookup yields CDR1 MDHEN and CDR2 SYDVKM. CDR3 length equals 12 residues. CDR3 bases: TGTGCCAGCGGCGGCGGGGGGCGAGGAGCTTTCTTT. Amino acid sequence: CASGGGGRGAFF.

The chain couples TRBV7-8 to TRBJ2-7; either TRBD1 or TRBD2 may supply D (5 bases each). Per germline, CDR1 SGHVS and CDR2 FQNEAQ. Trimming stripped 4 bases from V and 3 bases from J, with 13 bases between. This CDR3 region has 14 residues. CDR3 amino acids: CASSSGRDLYEQYF. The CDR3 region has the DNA TGTGCCAGCAGCTCGGGTCGGGACCTCTACGAGCAGTACTTC.

The CDR3 DNA sequence: TGTGCCAGCGGGGGAGATACGCAGTATTTT. Encoded protein: CASGGDTQYF. The chain has TRBV9 and TRBJ2-3, with D possibly being TRBD1 or TRBD2 (5 bases each). V lost 7 bases, J lost 5 bases, and 5 bases lay in between. Per germline, CDR1 SGDLS and CDR2 YYNGEE. This CDR3 contains 10 residues.